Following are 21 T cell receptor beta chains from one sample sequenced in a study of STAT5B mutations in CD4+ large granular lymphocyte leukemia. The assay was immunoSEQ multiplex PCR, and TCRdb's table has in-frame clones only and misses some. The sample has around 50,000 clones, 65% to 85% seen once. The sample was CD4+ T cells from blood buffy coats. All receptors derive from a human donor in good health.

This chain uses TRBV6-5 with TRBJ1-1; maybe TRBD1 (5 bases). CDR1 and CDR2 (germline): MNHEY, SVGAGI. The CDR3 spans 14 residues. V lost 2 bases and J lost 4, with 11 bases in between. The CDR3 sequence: CASSYARVGTEAFF. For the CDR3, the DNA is TGTGCCAGCAGTTACGCCAGGGTGGGCACTGAAGCTTTCTTT.

The CDR3, as DNA: TGCGCCAGCAGCCTCGGGACAGAGGATAGGACACCCCTCCACTTT. Translation: CASSLGTEDRTPLHF. The chain combines TRBV4-1 with TRBJ1-6, with 7 bases fitting TRBD1. CDR1 is MGHRA, CDR2 YSYEKL, per germline. This CDR3 region has 15 residues. After removal of 4 bases from V and 11 bases from J, the junction contained 11 bases not matched to a gene.

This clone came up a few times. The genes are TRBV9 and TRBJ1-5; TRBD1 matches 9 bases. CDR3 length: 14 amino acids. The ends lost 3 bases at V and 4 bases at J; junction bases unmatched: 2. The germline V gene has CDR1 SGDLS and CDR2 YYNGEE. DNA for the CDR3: TGTGCCAGCAGCGAGGGACAGGGAAATCAGCCCCAGCATTTT. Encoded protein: CASSEGQGNQPQHF.

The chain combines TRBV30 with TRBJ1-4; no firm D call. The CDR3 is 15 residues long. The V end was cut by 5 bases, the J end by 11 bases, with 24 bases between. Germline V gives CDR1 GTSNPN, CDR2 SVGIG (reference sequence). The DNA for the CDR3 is TGTGCCTGGGCCCCACGGACCGCTAATAGGCATAAACTGTTTTTT. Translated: CAWAPRTANRHKLFF.

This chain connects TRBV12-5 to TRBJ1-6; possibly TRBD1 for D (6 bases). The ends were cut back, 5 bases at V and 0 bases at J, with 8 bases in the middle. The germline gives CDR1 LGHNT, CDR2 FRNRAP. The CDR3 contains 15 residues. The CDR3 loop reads CASGRRGSYNSPLHF. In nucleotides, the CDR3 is TGTGCTAGTGGTCGCAGGGGCTCCTATAATTCACCCCTCCACTTT.

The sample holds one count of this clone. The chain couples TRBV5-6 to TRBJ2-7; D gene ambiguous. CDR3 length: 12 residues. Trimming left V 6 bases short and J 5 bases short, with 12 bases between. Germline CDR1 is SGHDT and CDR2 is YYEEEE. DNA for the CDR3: TGTGCCAGCAAATTCTCGGGTAACGAGCAGTACTTC. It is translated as CASKFSGNEQYF.

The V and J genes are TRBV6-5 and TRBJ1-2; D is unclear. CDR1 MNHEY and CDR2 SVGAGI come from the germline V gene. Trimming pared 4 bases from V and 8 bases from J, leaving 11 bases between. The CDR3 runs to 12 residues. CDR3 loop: CASSSYREGYTF. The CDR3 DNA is TGTGCCAGCAGTTCTTATAGGGAAGGCTACACCTTC.

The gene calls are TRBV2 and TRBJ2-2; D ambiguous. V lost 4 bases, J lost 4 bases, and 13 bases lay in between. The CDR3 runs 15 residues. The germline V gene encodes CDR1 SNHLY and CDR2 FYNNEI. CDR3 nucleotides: TGTGCCAGCAGTGGAAGAAGCGCGTCCACCGGGGAGCTGTTTTTT. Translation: CASSGRSASTGELFF.

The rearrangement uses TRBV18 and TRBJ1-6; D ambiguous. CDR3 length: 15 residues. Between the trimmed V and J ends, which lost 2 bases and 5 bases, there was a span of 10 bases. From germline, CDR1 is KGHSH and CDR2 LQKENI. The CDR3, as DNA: TGTGCCAGCTCACCAAGGGCCGGGGATAATTCACCCCTCCACTTT. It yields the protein CASSPRAGDNSPLHF. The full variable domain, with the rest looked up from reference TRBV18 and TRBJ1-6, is NAGVMQNPRHLVRRRGQEARLRCSPMKGHSHVYWYRQLPEEGLKFMVYLQKENIIDESGMPKERFSAEFPKEGPSILRIQQVVRGDSAAYFCASSPRAGDNSPLHFGNGTRLTVT.

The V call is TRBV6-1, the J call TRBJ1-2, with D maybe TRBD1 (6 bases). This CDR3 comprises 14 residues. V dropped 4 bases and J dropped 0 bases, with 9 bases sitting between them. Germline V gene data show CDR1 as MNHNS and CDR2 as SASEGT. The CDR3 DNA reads TGTGCCAGCAGTGTACAGGGTGCTAACTATGGCTACACCTTC. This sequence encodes CASSVQGANYGYTF.

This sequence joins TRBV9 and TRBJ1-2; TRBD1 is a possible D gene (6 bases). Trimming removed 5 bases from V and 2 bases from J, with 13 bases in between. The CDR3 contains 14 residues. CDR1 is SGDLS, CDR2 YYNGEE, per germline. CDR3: CASSIRDINYGYTF. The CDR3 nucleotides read TGTGCCAGCAGTATCCGGGACATAAACTATGGCTACACCTTC.

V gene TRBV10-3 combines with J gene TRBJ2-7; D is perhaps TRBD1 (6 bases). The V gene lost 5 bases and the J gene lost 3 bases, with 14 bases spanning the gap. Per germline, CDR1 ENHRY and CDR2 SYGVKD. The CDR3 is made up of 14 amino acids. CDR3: CAISRDTRYYEQYF. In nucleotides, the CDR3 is TGTGCCATCAGTCGGGACACACGATACTACGAGCAGTACTTC.

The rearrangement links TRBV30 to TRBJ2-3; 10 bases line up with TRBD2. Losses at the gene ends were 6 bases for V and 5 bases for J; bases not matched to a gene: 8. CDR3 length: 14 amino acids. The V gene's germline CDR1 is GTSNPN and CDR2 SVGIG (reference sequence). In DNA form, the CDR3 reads TGTGCCTGCCGAGGTAGCGGGAGGAGAGATACGCAGTATTTT. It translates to CACRGSGRRDTQYF.

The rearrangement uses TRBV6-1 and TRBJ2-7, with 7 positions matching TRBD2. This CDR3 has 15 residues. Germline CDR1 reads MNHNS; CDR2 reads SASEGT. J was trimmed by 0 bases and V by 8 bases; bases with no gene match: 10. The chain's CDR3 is CASEWGRGGSYEQYF. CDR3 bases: TGTGCCAGCGAGTGGGGGAGGGGTGGCTCCTACGAGCAGTACTTC.

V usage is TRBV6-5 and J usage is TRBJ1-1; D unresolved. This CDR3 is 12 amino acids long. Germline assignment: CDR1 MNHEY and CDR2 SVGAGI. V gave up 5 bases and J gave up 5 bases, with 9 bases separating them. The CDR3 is CASSAGRTEAFF. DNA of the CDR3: TGTGCCAGCAGTGCGGGTCGGACTGAAGCTTTCTTT.

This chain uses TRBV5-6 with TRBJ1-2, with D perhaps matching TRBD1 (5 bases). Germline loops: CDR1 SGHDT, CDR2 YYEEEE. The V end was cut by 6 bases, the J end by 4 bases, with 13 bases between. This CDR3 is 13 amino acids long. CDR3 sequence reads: CASKWQGPYGYTF. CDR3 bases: TGTGCCAGCAAGTGGCAGGGACCCTATGGCTACACCTTC.

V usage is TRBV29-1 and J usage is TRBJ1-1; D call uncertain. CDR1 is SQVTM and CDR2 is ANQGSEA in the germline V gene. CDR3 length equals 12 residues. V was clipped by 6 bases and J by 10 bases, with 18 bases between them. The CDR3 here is CSVSGRAIGAFF. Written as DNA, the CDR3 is TGCAGCGTGTCCGGGCGAGCAATCGGAGCTTTCTTT.

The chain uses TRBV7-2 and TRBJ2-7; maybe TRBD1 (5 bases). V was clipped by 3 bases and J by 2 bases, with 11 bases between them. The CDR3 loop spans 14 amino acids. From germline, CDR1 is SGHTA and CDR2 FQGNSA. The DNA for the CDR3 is TGTGCCAGCAGCTTCGGACACCAAACCTACGAGCAGTACTTC. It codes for CASSFGHQTYEQYF.

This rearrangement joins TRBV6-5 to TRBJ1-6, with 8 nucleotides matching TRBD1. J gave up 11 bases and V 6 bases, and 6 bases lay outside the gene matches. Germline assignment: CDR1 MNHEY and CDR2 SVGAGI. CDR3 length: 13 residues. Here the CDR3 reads CASSGQGYTPLHF. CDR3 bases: TGTGCCAGCAGCGGACAGGGTTATACACCCCTCCACTTT.

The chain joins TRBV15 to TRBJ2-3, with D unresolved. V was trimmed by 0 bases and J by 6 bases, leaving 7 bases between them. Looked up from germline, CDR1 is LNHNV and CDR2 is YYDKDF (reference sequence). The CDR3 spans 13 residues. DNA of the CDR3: TGTGCCACCAGCAGAGATCGACCGGATACGCAGTATTTT. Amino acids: CATSRDRPDTQYF. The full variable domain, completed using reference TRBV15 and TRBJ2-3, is DAMVIQNPRYQVTQFGKPVTLSCSQTLNHNVMYWYQQKSSQAPKLLFHYYDKDFNNEADTPDNFQSRRPNTSFCFLDIRSPGLGDTAMYLCATSRDRPDTQYFGPGTRLTVL.

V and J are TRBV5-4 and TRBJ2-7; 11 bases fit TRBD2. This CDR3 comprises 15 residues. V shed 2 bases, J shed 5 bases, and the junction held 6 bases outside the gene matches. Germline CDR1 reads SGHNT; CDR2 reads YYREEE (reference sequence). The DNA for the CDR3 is TGTGCCAGCAGCTTTGTAGCGGGGGGGCTGAACGAGCAGTACTTC. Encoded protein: CASSFVAGGLNEQYF. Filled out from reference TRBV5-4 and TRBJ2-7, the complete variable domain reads ETGVTQSPTHLIKTRGQQVTLRCSSQSGHNTVSWYQQALGQGPQFIFQYYREEENGRGNFPPRFSGLQFPNYSSELNVNALELDDSALYLCASSFVAGGLNEQYFGPGTRLTVT.